The 11 T cell receptor beta chains listed next were all sequenced from one sample in a study of shared clonotypes between healthy human individuals. Sequencing was performed with immunoSEQ multiplex PCR; in TCRdb, only in-frame clones are kept and a portion is missing. The data show hundreds of thousands of clones, with 90% to 96% seen just once and 0.05% to 0.07% held by the top ten. The sequenced sample consisted of naive CD4+ T cells sorted from blood. As for subset: CD45RA+ positively selected. The receptors here all came from a woman between 25 and 40 years old in good health.

The chain links TRBV27 to TRBJ2-1; the match to TRBD2 covers 7 bases. This CDR3 region has 16 residues. With 2 bases clipped from V and 3 bases from J, the junction kept 7 bases outside the gene matches. The germline V gene has CDR1 MNHEY and CDR2 SMNVEV (reference sequence). This chain's CDR3 is CASSLRASGLYNEQFF. Here the CDR3 DNA reads TGTGCCAGCAGTTTAAGGGCTAGCGGACTCTACAATGAGCAGTTCTTC.

As to this clone: The same CDR3 also results from other DNA sequences found in this sample. The V call is TRBV20-1, the J call TRBJ1-3; D gene uncertain. The V end lost 1 base, the J end lost 5 bases, and 3 bases lay between the germline ends. Germline CDR1 is DFQATT and CDR2 is SNEGSKA (reference sequence). This CDR3 is built from 11 residues. The CDR3, as DNA: TGCAGTGCTAGAGCACGAAACACCATATATTTT. It specifies CSARARNTIYF.

The J gene is TRBJ1-2, the V gene TRBV2; the D is unclear. The germline V gene has CDR1 SNHLY and CDR2 FYNNEI. This CDR3 is built from 13 residues. Trimming removed 0 bases at V and 8 bases at J, with 10 bases between. CDR3 in amino acids: CASSEAPIPGYTF. The DNA of the CDR3 is TGTGCCAGCAGTGAAGCGCCCATCCCCGGCTACACCTTC.

The CDR3 sequence is CSVDRAAYNEQFF. The CDR3 nucleotides are TGCAGCGTTGATAGGGCAGCCTACAATGAGCAGTTCTTC. V gene TRBV29-1 combines with J gene TRBJ2-1; D gene unclear. The CDR3 is 13 residues long. Germline values: CDR1 SQVTM, CDR2 ANQGSEA. V was shortened by 3 bases and J by 2 bases, with 8 bases between the two germline ends.

The chain is built from TRBV7-2 and TRBJ1-1, with D possibly TRBD1 on 5 matching bases. Germline CDR1 reads SGHTA; CDR2 reads FQGNSA. The length of the CDR3 is 17 residues. V lost 0 bases and J 5 bases, leaving 19 bases between the germline ends. The CDR3 sequence is CASSLASPAGAGTEAFF. The CDR3 DNA reads TGTGCCAGCAGCTTAGCATCCCCCGCCGGGGCGGGGACTGAAGCTTTCTTT.

This chain connects TRBV29-1 to TRBJ1-2, with D unclear. Germline-derived CDR1 and CDR2 are SQVTM and ANQGSEA. This CDR3 contains 12 residues. V was clipped by 5 bases and J by 3 bases, with 10 bases between them. CDR3 sequence reads: CSVLLVDYGYTF. CDR3 DNA: TGCAGCGTTCTGCTTGTAGACTATGGCTACACCTTC.

The chain combines TRBV18 with TRBJ1-4; D call uncertain. Trimming left V 2 bases short and J 8 bases short, with 9 bases between. This CDR3 comprises 13 residues. Germline V gives CDR1 KGHSH, CDR2 LQKENI. CDR3 sequence: CASSPSGNEKLFF. The CDR3, as DNA: TGTGCCAGCTCACCATCGGGGAACGAAAAACTGTTTTTT.

This rearrangement joins TRBV18 to TRBJ2-2; weak D call: TRBD1 (6 bases). The ends were cut back, 4 bases at V and 4 bases at J, with 10 bases in the middle. Germline CDR1 and CDR2: KGHSH and LQKENI. The CDR3 is 14 residues long. The CDR3 here is CASSRQGFTGELFF. As DNA, the CDR3 is TGTGCCAGCTCACGCCAGGGGTTCACCGGGGAGCTGTTTTTT.

The V and J genes are TRBV7-9 and TRBJ2-1; a weak D match, TRBD1 (5 bases). The CDR3 extends over 13 amino acids. Germline loops: CDR1 SEHNR, CDR2 FQNEAQ (reference sequence). Trimming took off 5 bases at V and 5 bases at J, with 10 bases between the two ends. The CDR3 DNA is TGTGCCAGCAGCGAAACAGGTAACAATGAGCAGTTCTTC. Translation: CASSETGNNEQFF.

V and J are TRBV28 and TRBJ2-7, with D tentatively TRBD1 (5 bases). CDR3 length: 17 amino acids. V lost 1 base and J 2 bases, leaving 18 bases between the germline ends. Germline V CDR1 and CDR2: MDHEN, SYDVKM. The CDR3, as DNA: TGTGCCAGCAGTTTATTCTCCTATGAGGCGACAGCCTACGAGCAGTACTTC. Its translation: CASSLFSYEATAYEQYF.

The CDR3 loop reads CARSLEQGNYEKLFF. For the CDR3, the DNA is TGTGCCAGAAGCTTGGAACAGGGTAATTATGAAAAACTGTTTTTT. The J gene is TRBJ1-4, the V gene TRBV5-3; a weak D match, TRBD1 (6 bases). TRBV5-3 is an open reading frame, and its role is uncertain. V lost 0 bases and J lost 6, with 12 bases in between. The CDR3 runs to 15 residues.